Shown below are 3 T cell receptor beta chains from a single sample sequenced in a study of CD8 T cells in ankylosing spondylitis. TCRdb processed the 5' RACE reads anew with MiXCR; each CDR3 protein has one entry. The table shows about 140,000 distinct CDR3 sequences, with roughly 6.6% occurring only once. The sequencing sample was made of blood, either unsorted or a sorted T cell fraction (not recorded which). These receptor sequences come from a female donor with ankylosing spondylitis or in good health (not recorded which).

This clonotype was detected many times. The chain employs TRBV14 and TRBJ1-1; 8 positions agree with TRBD1. The CDR3 spans 21 residues. CDR1 and CDR2 from the germline V gene are SGHDN and FVKESK. V lost 0 bases to trimming and J lost 1 base; unmatched junction nucleotides: 19. The CDR3 nucleotides read TGTGCCAGCAGCCAAGAGGAGTTCCGGAAGGACAGGGAACGTTCGAACACTGAAGCTTTCTTT. It is translated as CASSQEEFRKDRERSNTEAFF.

This clonotype has ten or more counts. The CDR3 sequence is CASSQGGGALYEQYF. In DNA, the CDR3 is TGTGCCAGCAGCCAAGGTGGCGGCGCTCTCTACGAGCAGTACTTC. The V and J genes are TRBV4-2 and TRBJ2-7; no reliable D call. The ends were cut back, 1 base at V and 3 bases at J, with 13 bases in the middle. The germline gives CDR1 LGHNA, CDR2 YNFKEQ. The CDR3 loop spans 15 amino acids.

This clonotype was recorded many times. The chain carries TRBV29-1 and TRBJ1-1, with no clear D. The CDR3 extends over 13 amino acids. Germline V gives CDR1 SQVTM, CDR2 ANQGSEA. Trimming pared 6 bases from V and 0 bases from J, leaving 11 bases between. CDR3 sequence: CSVKGRLNTEAFF. CDR3 nucleotides: TGCAGCGTGAAAGGACGGCTGAACACTGAAGCTTTCTTT.